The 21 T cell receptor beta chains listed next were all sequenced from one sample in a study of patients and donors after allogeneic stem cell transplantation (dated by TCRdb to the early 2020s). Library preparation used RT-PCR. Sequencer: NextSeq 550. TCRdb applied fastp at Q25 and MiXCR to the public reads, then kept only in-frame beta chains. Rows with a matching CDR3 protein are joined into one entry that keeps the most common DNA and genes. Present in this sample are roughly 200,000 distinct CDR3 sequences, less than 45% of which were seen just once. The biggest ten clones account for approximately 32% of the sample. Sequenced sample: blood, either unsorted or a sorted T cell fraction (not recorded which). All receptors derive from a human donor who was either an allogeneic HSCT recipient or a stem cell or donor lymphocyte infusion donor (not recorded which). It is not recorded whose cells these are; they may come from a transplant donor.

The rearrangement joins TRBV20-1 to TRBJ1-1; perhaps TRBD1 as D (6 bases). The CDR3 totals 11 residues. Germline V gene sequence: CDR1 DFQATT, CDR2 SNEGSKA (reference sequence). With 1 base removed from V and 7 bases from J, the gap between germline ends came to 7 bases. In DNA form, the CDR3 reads TGCAGTGCTAGAGGGACAGATGAAGCTTTCTTT. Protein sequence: CSARGTDEAFF.

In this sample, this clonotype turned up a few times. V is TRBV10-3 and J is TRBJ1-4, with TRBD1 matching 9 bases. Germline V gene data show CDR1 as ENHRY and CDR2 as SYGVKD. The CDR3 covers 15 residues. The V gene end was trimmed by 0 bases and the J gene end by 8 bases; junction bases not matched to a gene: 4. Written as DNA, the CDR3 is TGTGCCATCAGTGAGTCGCTCGGGACAGGGGAAAAACTGTTTTTT. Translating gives CAISESLGTGEKLFF.

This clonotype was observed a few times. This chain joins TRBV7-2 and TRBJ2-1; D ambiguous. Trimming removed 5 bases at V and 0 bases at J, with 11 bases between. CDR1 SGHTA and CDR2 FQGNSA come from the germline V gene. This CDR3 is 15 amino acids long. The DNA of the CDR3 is TGTGCCAGCAGCCGCGACCGAAGCTCCTACAATGAGCAGTTCTTC. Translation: CASSRDRSSYNEQFF.

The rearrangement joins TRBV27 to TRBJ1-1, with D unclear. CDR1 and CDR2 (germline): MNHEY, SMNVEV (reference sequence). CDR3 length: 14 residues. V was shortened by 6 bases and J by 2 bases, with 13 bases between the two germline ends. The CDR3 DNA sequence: TGTGCCAGCAGACCGTCCCTTAGAAACACTGAAGCTTTCTTT. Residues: CASRPSLRNTEAFF.

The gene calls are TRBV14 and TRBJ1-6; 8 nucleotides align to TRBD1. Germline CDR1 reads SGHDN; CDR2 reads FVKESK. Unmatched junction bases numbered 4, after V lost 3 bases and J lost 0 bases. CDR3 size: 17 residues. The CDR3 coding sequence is TGTGCCAGCAGCCACCGACAGGGGAGCTCCTATAATTCACCCCTCCACTTT. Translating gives CASSHRQGSSYNSPLHF.

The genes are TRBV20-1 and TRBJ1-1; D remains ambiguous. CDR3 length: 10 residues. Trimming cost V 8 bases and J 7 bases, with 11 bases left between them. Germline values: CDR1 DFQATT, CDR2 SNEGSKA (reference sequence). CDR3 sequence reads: CSRRTLEAFF. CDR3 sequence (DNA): TGCAGTCGGCGTACCCTTGAAGCTTTCTTT.

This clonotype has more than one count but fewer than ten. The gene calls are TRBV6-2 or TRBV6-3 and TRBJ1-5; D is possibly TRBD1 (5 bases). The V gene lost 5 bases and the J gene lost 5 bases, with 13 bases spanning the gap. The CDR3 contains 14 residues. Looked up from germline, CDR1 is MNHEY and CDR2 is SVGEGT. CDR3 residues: CASSDTGGDQPQHF. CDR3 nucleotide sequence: TGTGCCAGCAGTGACACGGGAGGGGATCAGCCCCAGCATTTT.

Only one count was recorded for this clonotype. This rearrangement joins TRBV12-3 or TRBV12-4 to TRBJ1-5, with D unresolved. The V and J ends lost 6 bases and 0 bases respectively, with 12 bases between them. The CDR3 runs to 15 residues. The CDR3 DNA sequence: TGTGCCAGCAGCCCTCGACCGTATAGCAATCAGCCCCAGCATTTT. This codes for CASSPRPYSNQPQHF.

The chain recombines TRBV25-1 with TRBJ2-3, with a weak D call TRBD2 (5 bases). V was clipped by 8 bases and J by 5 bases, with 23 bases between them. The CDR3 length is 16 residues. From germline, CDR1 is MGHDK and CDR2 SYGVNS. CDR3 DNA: TGTGCCAGCGTGAGCTTGGGCAGGAGGCATGGAGATACGCAGTATTTT. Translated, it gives CASVSLGRRHGDTQYF.

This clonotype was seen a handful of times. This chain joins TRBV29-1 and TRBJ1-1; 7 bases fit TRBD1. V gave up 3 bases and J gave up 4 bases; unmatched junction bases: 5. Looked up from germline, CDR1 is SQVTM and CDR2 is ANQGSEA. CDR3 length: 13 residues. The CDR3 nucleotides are TGCAGCGTTGAGAATACAGGGGCCACTGAAGCTTTCTTT. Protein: CSVENTGATEAFF.

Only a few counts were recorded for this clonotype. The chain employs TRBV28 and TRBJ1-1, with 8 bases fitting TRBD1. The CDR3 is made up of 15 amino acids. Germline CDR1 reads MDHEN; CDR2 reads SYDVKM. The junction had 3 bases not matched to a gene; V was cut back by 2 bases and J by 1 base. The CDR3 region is CASSLPGTGNTEAFF. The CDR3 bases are TGTGCCAGCAGTTTACCCGGGACAGGGAACACTGAAGCTTTCTTT. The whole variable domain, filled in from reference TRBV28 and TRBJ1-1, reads DVKVTQSSRYLVKRTGEKVFLECVQDMDHENMFWYRQDPGLGLRLIYFSYDVKMKEKGDIPEGYSVSREKKERFSLILESASTNQTSMYLCASSLPGTGNTEAFFGQGTRLTVV.

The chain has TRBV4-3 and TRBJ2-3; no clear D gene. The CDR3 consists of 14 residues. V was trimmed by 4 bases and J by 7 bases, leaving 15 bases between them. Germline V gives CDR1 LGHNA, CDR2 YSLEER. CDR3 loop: CASSLGEPTNTQYF. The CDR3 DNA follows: TGCGCCAGCAGCCTCGGAGAGCCCACGAATACGCAGTATTTT.

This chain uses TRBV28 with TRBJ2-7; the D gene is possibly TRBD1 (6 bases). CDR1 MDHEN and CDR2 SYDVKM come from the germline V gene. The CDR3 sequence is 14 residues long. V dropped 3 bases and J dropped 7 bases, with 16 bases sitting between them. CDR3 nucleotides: TGTGCCAGCAGTTTCGGGGACAACCGGGGTGAGCAGTACTTC. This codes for CASSFGDNRGEQYF.

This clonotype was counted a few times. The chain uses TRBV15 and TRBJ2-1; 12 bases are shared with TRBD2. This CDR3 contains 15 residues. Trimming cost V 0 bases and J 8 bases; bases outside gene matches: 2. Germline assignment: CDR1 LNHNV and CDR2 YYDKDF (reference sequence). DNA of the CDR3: TGTGCCACCAGCAGAGACAGACTAGCGGGAGATGAGCAGTTCTTC. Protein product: CATSRDRLAGDEQFF. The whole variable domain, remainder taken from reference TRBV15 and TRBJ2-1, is DAMVIQNPRYQVTQFGKPVTLSCSQTLNHNVMYWYQQKSSQAPKLLFHYYDKDFNNEADTPDNFQSRRPNTSFCFLDIRSPGLGDTAMYLCATSRDRLAGDEQFFGPGTRLTVL.

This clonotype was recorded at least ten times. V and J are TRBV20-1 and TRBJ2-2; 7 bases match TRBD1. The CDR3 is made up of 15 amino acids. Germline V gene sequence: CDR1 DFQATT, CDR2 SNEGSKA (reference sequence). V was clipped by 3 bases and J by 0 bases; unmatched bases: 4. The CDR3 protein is CSASRQGANTGELFF. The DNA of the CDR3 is TGCAGTGCTAGCAGACAGGGAGCGAACACCGGGGAGCTGTTTTTT.

This CDR3 reads CASSSPPAGSEQFF. The CDR3 DNA reads TGCGCCAGCAGCTCCCCCCCGGCCGGCAGTGAGCAGTTCTTC. The V and J genes are TRBV5-1 and TRBJ2-1, with no clear D. In germline, CDR1 is SGHRS, CDR2 YFSETQ. The germline V and J ends were trimmed by 3 bases and 9 bases, with 16 bases remaining between them. The CDR3 length is 14 residues.

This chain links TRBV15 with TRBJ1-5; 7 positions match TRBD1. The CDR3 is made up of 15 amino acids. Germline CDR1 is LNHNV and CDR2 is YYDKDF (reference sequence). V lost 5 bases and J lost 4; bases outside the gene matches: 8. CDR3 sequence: CATSGGTAENQPQHF. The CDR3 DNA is TGTGCCACCAGCGGGGGGACAGCGGAAAATCAGCCCCAGCATTTT.

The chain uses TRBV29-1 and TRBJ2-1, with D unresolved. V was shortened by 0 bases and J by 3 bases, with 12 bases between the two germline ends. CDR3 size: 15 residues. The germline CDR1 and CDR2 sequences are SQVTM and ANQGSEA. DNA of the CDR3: TGCAGCGTTGAAGAAATGGAATTCAACTACAATGAGCAGTTCTTC. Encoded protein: CSVEEMEFNYNEQFF.

Here the CDR3 reads CASSVAAGASYEQYF. The CDR3 coding sequence is TGTGCCAGCAGCGTAGCAGCAGGGGCCTCCTACGAGCAGTACTTC. The chain is built from TRBV9 and TRBJ2-7, with D maybe TRBD1 (6 bases). The V and J ends lost 0 bases and 0 bases respectively, with 10 bases between them. The CDR3 covers 15 residues. Per germline, CDR1 SGDLS and CDR2 YYNGEE. Combining the CDR3 with reference TRBV9 and TRBJ2-7 gives the whole variable domain DSGVTQTPKHLITATGQRVTLRCSPRSGDLSVYWYQQSLDQGLQFLIQYYNGEERAKGNILERFSAQQFPDLHSELNLSSLELGDSALYFCASSVAAGASYEQYFGPGTRLTVT.

This CDR3 reads CASSYSMLGETQYF. DNA for the CDR3: TGTGCCAGCAGTTACTCGATGCTCGGAGAGACCCAGTACTTC. The chain carries TRBV6-5 and TRBJ2-5, with D hard to call. Germline-derived CDR1 and CDR2 are MNHEY and SVGAGI. This CDR3 is 14 amino acids long. Trimming shortened V by 0 bases and J by 4 bases, and 9 bases separated the two germline ends.

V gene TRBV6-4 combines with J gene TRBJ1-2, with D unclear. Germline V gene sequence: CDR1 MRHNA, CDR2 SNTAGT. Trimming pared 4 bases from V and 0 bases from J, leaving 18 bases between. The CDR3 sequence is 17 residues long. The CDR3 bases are TGTGCCAGCAGTGGCTCCGACTTTACGGGAACTAACTATGGCTACACCTTC. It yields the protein CASSGSDFTGTNYGYTF.